This TCR beta chain was sequenced during a study of blood T cell repertoires in COVID-19. For the study at large: The cDNA or gDNA used as material had been derived from T cells, B-cell-depleted T cells, or PBMCs.

The authors' processing: Quantification of nucleated cells was approximated via reference gene primer amplification. Clones were read by immunoSEQ multiplex PCR, and TCRdb kept only the in-frame ones, dropping some. D and trimming were read from the DNA, whereas the V and J calls and clone size are those reported in that table. The table lists over 100,000 clones, roughly 81% of them singletons. The source material was peripheral blood. The receptor comes from a man aged 40-49 years with active or convalescent COVID-19.

The CDR3 bases are TGCGCCAGCAGCCCCCAGGGACGGGGGGAATCCTATAATTCACCCCTCCACTTT. This translates into CASSPQGRGESYNSPLHF. The chain has TRBV5-1 and TRBJ1-6, with TRBD1 as a possible D gene (5 bases). This CDR3 is 18 amino acids long. Germline-derived CDR1 and CDR2 are SGHRS and YFSETQ. V lost 4 bases and J 1 base, leaving 18 bases between the germline ends.